The 3 T cell receptor beta chains presented below share a single source sample, sequenced in a study of cytomegalovirus exposure and HLA in healthy donors. The table came from immunoSEQ multiplex PCR; TCRdb's copy has only in-frame clones and leaves some out. The sample lists about 43,000 clones; 80% to 95% were seen once. The sequencing sample was made of PBMCs. The source of these receptors is a man aged 18 to 30 in good health and CMV-seronegative.

V is TRBV5-6 and J is TRBJ2-1; 16 nucleotides match TRBD2. Losses at the gene ends were 4 bases for V and 9 bases for J; bases not matched to a gene: 4. Germline V gene lookup returns CDR1 SGHDT and CDR2 YYEEEE. CDR3 length: 15 amino acids. CDR3 in DNA: TGTGCCAGCAGCCCGGGACTAGCGGGAGGGGGTGAGCAGTTCTTC. It encodes CASSPGLAGGGEQFF.

The rearrangement uses TRBV4-3 and TRBJ2-7; no clear D. Germline V gene lookup returns CDR1 LGHNA and CDR2 YSLEER. There are 13 residues in the CDR3. Trimming left V 1 base short and J 6 bases short, with 10 bases between. DNA for the CDR3: TGCGCCAGCAGCCAAGTTTTTGCAGGCGAGCAGTACTTC. Residues: CASSQVFAGEQYF.

This chain links TRBV6-1 with TRBJ2-7, with 9 bases lining up with TRBD1. Germline V CDR1 and CDR2: MNHNS, SASEGT. This CDR3 has 15 residues. The V segment lost 6 bases and the J segment 5 bases; nucleotides outside the gene matches: 11. CDR3 loop: CASSPTGTGRDEQYF. The CDR3 bases are TGTGCCAGCAGCCCCACCGGGACAGGGAGGGACGAGCAGTACTTC.